The clone carrying this T cell receptor (beta chain) turned up a few times. MiXCR, run by TCRdb on the RT-PCR reads, gives a single entry per CDR3 protein. Among more than 550,000 distinct CDR3 sequences listed, approximately 15% were seen once. V was shortened by 1 base and J by 5 bases, with 5 bases between the two germline ends. Germline CDR1 and CDR2: KGHSH and LQKENI. The length of the CDR3 is 13 residues. The genes are TRBV18 and TRBJ1-4; unclear D gene. The sequence was collected from a female donor in good health, serving as a healthy control. Source material: memory CD4+ T cells from blood. Here the CDR3 DNA reads TGTGCCAGCTCACCACAAAGGAATGAAAAACTGTTTTTT. It translates to CASSPQRNEKLFF.